The 18 T cell receptor beta chains reported below all come from one sample, sequenced in a study of blood T cell repertoires in COVID-19. The repertoire was sequenced with immunoSEQ multiplex PCR; TCRdb's copy has only in-frame clones and lacks some. Of fewer than 250,000 clones in the sample, around 86% are singletons; the top ten hold roughly 6.5%. Sequencing used peripheral blood. The receptors come from a man aged 60-69 years who had recovered from COVID-19.

In DNA form, the CDR3 reads TGCGCCAGCAGCAATACTGTGGGCGTAGATGGCTACACCTTC. It codes for CASSNTVGVDGYTF. The chain is built from TRBV5-1 and TRBJ1-2; D is uncertain. V lost 4 bases, J lost 6 bases, and 16 bases lay in between. Germline lookup yields CDR1 SGHRS and CDR2 YFSETQ. CDR3 length: 14 amino acids.

J is TRBJ2-7 and V is TRBV29-1; D might be TRBD1 (7 bases). Germline V gene sequence: CDR1 SQVTM, CDR2 ANQGSEA. This CDR3 is built from 13 residues. The V end was cut by 4 bases, the J end by 5 bases, with 15 bases between. The DNA of the CDR3 is TGCAGCGTTGGTCAGGGGGGAGTCCACGAGCAGTACTTC. Protein product: CSVGQGGVHEQYF.

V gene TRBV18 combines with J gene TRBJ2-5, with 8 positions matching TRBD1. The CDR3 length is 15 residues. Germline trimming cut 4 bases from V and 1 base from J; bases unmatched to any gene: 5. Per germline, CDR1 KGHSH and CDR2 LQKENI. The CDR3 sequence is CASSLLTGAQETQYF. In nucleotides, the CDR3 is TGTGCCAGCTCACTCCTGACAGGGGCCCAAGAGACCCAGTACTTC.

A single count supports this clone. The DNA of the CDR3 is TGTGCCAGCAGCCAAGGGACTAGCGGGGCACAAGAGACCCAGTACTTC. Its translation: CASSQGTSGAQETQYF. This chain joins TRBV3-1 (or the pseudogene TRBV3-2) and TRBJ2-5; 12 bases line up with TRBD2. The CDR3 sequence is 16 residues long. CDR1 is LGHDT, CDR2 YNNKEL, per germline (reference sequence). Germline trimming cut 1 base from V and 2 bases from J; bases unmatched to any gene: 2.

The V gene is TRBV6-5, the J gene TRBJ2-7; D possibly corresponds to TRBD2 (5 bases). The germline V and J ends were trimmed by 0 bases and 2 bases, with 14 bases remaining between them. The CDR3 extends over 16 amino acids. CDR1 is MNHEY and CDR2 is SVGAGI in the germline V gene. The CDR3 DNA follows: TGTGCCAGCAGTTACTCGAGCGGAGCAGGAACCTACGAGCAGTACTTC. It translates to CASSYSSGAGTYEQYF.

The rearrangement links TRBV5-7 to TRBJ2-3; 9 positions agree with TRBD1. TRBV5-7 carries the ORF label, with uncertain function. This CDR3 spans 19 amino acids. Trimming took 4 bases from V and 1 from J; bases not matched to a gene: 16. The CDR3 here is CASSHRLGDRAPGTDTQYF. The CDR3 DNA sequence: TGTGCCAGCAGCCACCGGCTTGGGGACAGGGCTCCAGGCACAGATACGCAGTATTTT.

The chain employs TRBV19 and TRBJ2-5; the match to TRBD1 covers 7 bases. This CDR3 has 15 amino acids. The V gene end was trimmed by 7 bases and the J gene end by 4 bases; junction bases not matched to a gene: 12. CDR1 is LNHDA and CDR2 is SQIVND in the germline V gene (reference sequence). This CDR3 is CASKRAGGGRETQYF. The CDR3 nucleotides are TGTGCCAGTAAAAGGGCAGGGGGTGGGAGAGAGACCCAGTACTTC.

This clone was seen only a few times. The gene calls are TRBV7-3 and TRBJ1-1; TRBD1 might be the D (5 bases). Trimming cost V 5 bases and J 1 base, with 8 bases left between them. Per the germline V gene, CDR1 is SGHTA and CDR2 is FQGTGA. The CDR3 contains 13 residues. The CDR3 loop reads CASSRGRNTEAFF. CDR3 sequence (DNA): TGTGCCAGCAGCAGGGGCAGGAACACTGAAGCTTTCTTT.

In its sample, this clone was seen once. The chain couples TRBV11-2 to TRBJ2-3, with TRBD1 as a possible D gene (6 bases). Per the germline V gene, CDR1 is SGHAT and CDR2 is FQNNGV. The CDR3 is 13 amino acids. V lost 5 bases and J lost 4, with 10 bases in between. The CDR3 DNA follows: TGTGCCAGCAGCCCGGACAGTTCAGATACGCAGTATTTT. Translation gives CASSPDSSDTQYF.

This chain joins TRBV19 and TRBJ2-7; 10 bases are a match to TRBD2. This CDR3 comprises 16 residues. The germline CDR1 and CDR2 sequences are LNHDA and SQIVND (reference sequence). Trimming at V came to 6 bases and at J to 7 bases, leaving 15 bases not matched to a gene. CDR3 coding DNA: TGTGCCAGTAGCGCCCCCGGAGCGGGAGGGCCTCGGGAGCAGTACTTC. Protein sequence: CASSAPGAGGPREQYF.

The rearrangement joins TRBV11-3 to TRBJ2-5; 8 bases match TRBD1. CDR1 and CDR2 from the germline V gene are SGHNT and YENEEA. The length of the CDR3 is 14 residues. Germline trimming cut 5 bases from V and 2 bases from J; bases unmatched to any gene: 4. The CDR3 sequence: CASSPRQGQETQYF. Written as DNA, the CDR3 is TGTGCCAGCAGCCCTAGACAGGGGCAAGAGACCCAGTACTTC.

CDR3 amino acids: CASSPYPEGTEAFF. In nucleotides, the CDR3 is TGTGCCAGCTCACCCTACCCGGAGGGGACTGAAGCTTTCTTT. The chain employs TRBV18 and TRBJ1-1; a weak D match, TRBD1 (5 bases). V lost 3 bases and J lost 5, with 13 bases in between. CDR3 length equals 14 residues. Per germline, CDR1 KGHSH and CDR2 LQKENI.

As DNA, the CDR3 is TGCGCCAGCAGGCCGACAGGGGGCGGGTACGAGCAGTACTTC. Protein sequence: CASRPTGGGYEQYF. The V gene is TRBV5-1, the J gene TRBJ2-7, with 10 bases matching TRBD1. V lost 5 bases and J lost 4; bases outside the gene matches: 6. The germline V gene has CDR1 SGHRS and CDR2 YFSETQ. The CDR3 sequence is 14 residues long.

As regards this clone: The DNA is omitted, as the CDR3 cannot be located on it reliably, and the CDR3 follows TCRdb's listing. The rearrangement links TRBV1 to TRBJ2-7; the DNA was not used to check the table's D call, TRBD2. TRBV1 is assigned pseudogene status. The CDR3 extends over 15 residues, inclusive of both ends. The chain's CDR3 is CTSSQVAGGSYEQYF.

The chain couples TRBV10-3 to TRBJ1-3; 8 nucleotides line up with TRBD1. The V segment lost 10 bases and the J segment 4 bases; nucleotides outside the gene matches: 3. This CDR3 contains 12 residues. Germline values: CDR1 ENHRY, CDR2 SYGVKD. As DNA, the CDR3 is TGTGCCACAGGGGGCGGGGGAAACACCATATATTTT. Amino acid sequence: CATGGGGNTIYF.

The chain carries TRBV19 and TRBJ2-2; 9 nucleotides agree with TRBD1. CDR3 length: 19 amino acids. J was trimmed by 1 base and V by 3 bases; bases with no gene match: 12. Looked up from germline, CDR1 is LNHDA and CDR2 is SQIVND (reference sequence). CDR3 nucleotides: TGTGCCAGTAGTATTATACGGCGCTGGGGACAGGGGAACACCGGGGAGCTGTTTTTT. Its protein is CASSIIRRWGQGNTGELFF.

The chain employs TRBV18 and TRBJ1-1, with TRBD1 matching over 7 bases. Germline CDR1 is KGHSH and CDR2 is LQKENI. The J segment lost 4 bases and the V segment lost 3 bases, leaving 11 bases of the junction unmatched. The CDR3 is 16 amino acids. CDR3 in DNA: TGTGCCAGCTCACCCCAGACTCAGGGGGTGGGCACTGAAGCTTTCTTT. Protein product: CASSPQTQGVGTEAFF.

The V gene is TRBV6-6, the J gene TRBJ1-2, with TRBD1 matching over 11 bases. CDR1 is MNHNY and CDR2 is SVGAGI in the germline V gene (reference sequence). This CDR3 comprises 15 residues. Trimming at V came to 4 bases and at J to 4 bases, leaving 5 bases not matched to a gene. CDR3 amino acids: CASSLGQGAFYGYTF. The CDR3 nucleotides read TGTGCCAGCAGTTTAGGACAGGGGGCCTTCTATGGCTACACCTTC.